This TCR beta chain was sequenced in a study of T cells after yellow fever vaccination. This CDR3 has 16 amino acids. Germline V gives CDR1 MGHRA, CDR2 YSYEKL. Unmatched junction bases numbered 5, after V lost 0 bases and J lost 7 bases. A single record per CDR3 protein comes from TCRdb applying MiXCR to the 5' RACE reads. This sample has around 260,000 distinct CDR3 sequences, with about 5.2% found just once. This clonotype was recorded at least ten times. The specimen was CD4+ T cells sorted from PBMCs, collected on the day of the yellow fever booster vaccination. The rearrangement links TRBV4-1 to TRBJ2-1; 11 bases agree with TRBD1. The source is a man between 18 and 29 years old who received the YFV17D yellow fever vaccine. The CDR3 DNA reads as TGCGCCAGCAGCCAAGATTTTGGACAGGGGGCTAATGAGCAGTTCTTC. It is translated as CASSQDFGQGANEQFF.